This T cell receptor (beta chain) was profiled in a study of molecular identifiers for immune sequencing clone quantification. Across the study: Replicates split RNA from 20,000 or 100,000 naive CD8 cells five ways, and the researchers sequenced four portions. General study points: Spike-in Jurkat TCR RNA from a single cell reportedly registered among about 1 million naive cells.

Naive CD8 T cells were FACS-sorted by CD8+CD4-CCR7+CD45RA+ markers. Methods described previously were used for bulk TCR libraries, and listed TCR primers were applied. TCRdb reprocessed the PCR reads with MiXCR, giving one entry per CDR3 protein. This table has over 600,000 distinct CDR3 sequences, 15% to 20% appearing once. A few counts support this clonotype. The antigen remains unidentified. The CDR3 has 14 amino acids. Germline-derived CDR1 and CDR2 are PRHDT and FYEKMQ (reference sequence). Trimming took off 3 bases at V and 4 bases at J, with 10 bases between the two ends. The specimen sequenced was naive CD8+ T cells from blood, with Jurkat cell RNA spiked in. Subset noted: FACS-sorted CD8+CD4-CCR7+CD45RA+ naive T cells. The chain links TRBV13 to TRBJ1-3; D uncertain. This clonotype was obtained from a human donor in good health. Some libraries in this study had Jurkat cell RNA spiked in. The chain's CDR3 is CASSFLGRGNTIYF. In nucleotides, the CDR3 is TGTGCCAGCAGCTTTTTAGGGAGAGGAAACACCATATATTTT. Using reference TRBV13 and TRBJ1-3 for the parts outside the CDR3, the full variable domain is AAGVIQSPRHLIKEKRETATLKCYPIPRHDTVYWYQQGPGQDPQFLISFYEKMQSDKGSIPDRFSAQQFSDYHSELNMSSLELGDSALYFCASSFLGRGNTIYFGEGSWLTVV.